This T cell receptor beta chain was sequenced during a study of control samples from healthy donors and cancer patients. Clones were read by immunoSEQ multiplex PCR, and TCRdb kept only the in-frame ones, dropping some. The table has 180,000 or so clones, 85% to 95% seen once. This sequence originates from a woman aged 55-75 years in good health. Input material: blood.

CDR3 in amino acids: CASSPRKVGQGVTYNSPLHF. The CDR3 DNA is TGTGCCAGCAGTCCAAGAAAAGTTGGGCAGGGAGTGACCTATAATTCACCCCTCCACTTT. The chain carries TRBV3-1 (or the pseudogene TRBV3-2) and TRBJ1-6; a weak D match, TRBD1 (5 bases). Trimming shortened V by 6 bases and J by 2 bases, and 26 bases separated the two germline ends. In germline, CDR1 is LGHDT, CDR2 YNNKEL (reference sequence). This CDR3 has 20 amino acids.